The TCR beta chain under discussion was sequenced for a study of T cells after yellow fever vaccination. Across the whole study: SMART-Seq v4 Ultra Low Input prepared the low-cell-number fractions. General observations from the study: Repertoires obtained by FACS sorting could include abundant clonotypes that entered as contaminants from the bulk population.

The length of the CDR3 is 15 residues. Germline CDR1 is SEHNR and CDR2 is FQNEAQ (reference sequence). Trimming took 5 bases from V and 2 from J, leaving 14 bases between them. In this sample, this clonotype turned up many times. What it recognizes is unknown. MiXCR, applied by TCRdb to the 5' RACE reads, yields one record per CDR3 protein. The table has 200,000 to 300,000 distinct CDR3 sequences, roughly 4% seen once. The rearrangement uses TRBV7-9 and TRBJ2-3; D uncertain. The sample was PBMCs, taken 15 days after the yellow fever booster vaccination. This receptor was identified in a man between 18 and 29 years old who received the YFV17D yellow fever vaccine. CDR3: CASSPDRRDTDTQYF. The DNA of the CDR3 is TGTGCCAGCAGCCCCGACCGAAGGGACACAGATACGCAGTATTTT.